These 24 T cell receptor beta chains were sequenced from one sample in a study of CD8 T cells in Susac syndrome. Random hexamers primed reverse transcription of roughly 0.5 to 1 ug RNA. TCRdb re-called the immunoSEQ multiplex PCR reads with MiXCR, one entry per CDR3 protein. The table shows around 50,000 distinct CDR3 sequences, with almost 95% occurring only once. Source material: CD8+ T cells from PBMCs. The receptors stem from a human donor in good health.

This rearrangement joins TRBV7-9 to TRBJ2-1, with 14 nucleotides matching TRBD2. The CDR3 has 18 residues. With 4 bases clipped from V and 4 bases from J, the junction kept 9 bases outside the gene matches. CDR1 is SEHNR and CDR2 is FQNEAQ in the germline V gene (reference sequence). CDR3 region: CASSSGLAGVPTYNEQFF. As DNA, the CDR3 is TGTGCCAGCAGCTCGGGACTAGCGGGAGTCCCGACTTACAATGAGCAGTTCTTC.

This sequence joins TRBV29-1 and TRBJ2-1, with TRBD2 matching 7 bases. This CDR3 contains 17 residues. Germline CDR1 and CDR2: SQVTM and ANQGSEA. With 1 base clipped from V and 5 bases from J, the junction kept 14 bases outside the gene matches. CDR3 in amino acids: CSVEGETSRLRHNEQFF. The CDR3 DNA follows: TGCAGCGTTGAAGGCGAGACTAGCCGACTAAGGCACAATGAGCAGTTCTTC.

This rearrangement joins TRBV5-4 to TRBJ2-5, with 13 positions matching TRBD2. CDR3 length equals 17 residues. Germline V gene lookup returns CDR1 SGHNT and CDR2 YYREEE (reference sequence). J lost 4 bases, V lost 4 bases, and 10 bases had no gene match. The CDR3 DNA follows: TGTGCCAGCAGCGTCCCGACACTAGCGGGAGGGAGAGAGACCCAGTACTTC. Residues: CASSVPTLAGGRETQYF.

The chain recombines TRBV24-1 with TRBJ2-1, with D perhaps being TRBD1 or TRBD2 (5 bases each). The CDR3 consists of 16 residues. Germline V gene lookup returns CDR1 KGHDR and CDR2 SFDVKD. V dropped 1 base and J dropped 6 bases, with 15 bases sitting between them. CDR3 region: CATSDFPSRETNEQFF. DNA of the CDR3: TGTGCCACCAGTGATTTTCCCAGCAGGGAGACCAATGAGCAGTTCTTC.

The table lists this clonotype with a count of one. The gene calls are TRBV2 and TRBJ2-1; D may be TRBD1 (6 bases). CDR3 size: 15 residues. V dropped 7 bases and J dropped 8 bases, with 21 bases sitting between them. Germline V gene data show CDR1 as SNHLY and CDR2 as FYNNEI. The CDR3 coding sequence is TGTGCCAGCAAGTCTATGGCAGGGGCTGGGGATGAGCAGTTCTTC. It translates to CASKSMAGAGDEQFF.

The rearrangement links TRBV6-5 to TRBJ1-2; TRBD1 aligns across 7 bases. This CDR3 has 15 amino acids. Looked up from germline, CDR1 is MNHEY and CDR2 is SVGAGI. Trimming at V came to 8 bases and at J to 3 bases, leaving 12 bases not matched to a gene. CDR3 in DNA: TGTGCCAGCCATACGGGGGACAGAGCTTACTATGGCTACACCTTC. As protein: CASHTGDRAYYGYTF.

CDR3 amino acids: CASSLLTGDQPQHF. The CDR3 region has the DNA TGTGCCAGCAGTTTATTGACAGGGGATCAGCCCCAGCATTTT. The chain couples TRBV27 to TRBJ1-5, with TRBD1 matching over 8 bases. The ends lost 1 base at V and 5 bases at J; junction bases unmatched: 1. CDR3 length: 14 residues. Looked up from germline, CDR1 is MNHEY and CDR2 is SMNVEV (reference sequence).

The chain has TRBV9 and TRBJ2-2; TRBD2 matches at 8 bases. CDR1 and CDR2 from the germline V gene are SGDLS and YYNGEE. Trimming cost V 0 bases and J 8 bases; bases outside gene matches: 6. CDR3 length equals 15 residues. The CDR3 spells CASSVDVSGTGELFF. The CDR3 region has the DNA TGTGCCAGCAGCGTAGATGTTAGCGGGACTGGGGAGCTGTTTTTT.

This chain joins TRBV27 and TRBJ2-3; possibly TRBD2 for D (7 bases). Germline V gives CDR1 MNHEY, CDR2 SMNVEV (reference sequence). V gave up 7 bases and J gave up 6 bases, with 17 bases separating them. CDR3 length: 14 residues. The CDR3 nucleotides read TGTGCCAGCACCACAGGAGGGGGGGCCGATACGCAGTATTTT. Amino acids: CASTTGGGADTQYF.

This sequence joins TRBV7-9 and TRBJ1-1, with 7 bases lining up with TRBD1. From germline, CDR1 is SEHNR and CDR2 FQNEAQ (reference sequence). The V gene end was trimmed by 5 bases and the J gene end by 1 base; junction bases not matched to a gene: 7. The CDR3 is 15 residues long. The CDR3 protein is CASSQTGPGNTEAFF. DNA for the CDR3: TGTGCCAGCAGCCAGACAGGGCCGGGGAACACTGAAGCTTTCTTT.

The CDR3 loop reads CASSLGDTNQPQHF. The CDR3 DNA is TGTGCCAGCAGCTTGGGGGACACAAATCAGCCCCAGCATTTT. The chain couples TRBV5-6 to TRBJ1-5; D may be TRBD1 (6 bases). There are 14 residues in the CDR3. Germline V gene sequence: CDR1 SGHDT, CDR2 YYEEEE. Trimming left V 0 bases short and J 4 bases short, with 8 bases between.

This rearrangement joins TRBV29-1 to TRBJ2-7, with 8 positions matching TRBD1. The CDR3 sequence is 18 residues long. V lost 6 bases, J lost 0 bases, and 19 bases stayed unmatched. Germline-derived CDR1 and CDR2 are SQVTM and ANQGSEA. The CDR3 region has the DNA TGCAGCGTCCAATCCGGGACAGGCCTCCGCGACACCTCCTACGAGCAGTACTTC. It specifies CSVQSGTGLRDTSYEQYF.

The CDR3 region has the DNA TGTGCCAGCTCCGACCCCACAGCAAGACGGCACCAGCAGTACTTC. It codes for CASSDPTARRHQQYF. The chain links TRBV2 to TRBJ2-7, with D hard to call. Per germline, CDR1 SNHLY and CDR2 FYNNEI. The V gene lost 8 bases and the J gene lost 8 bases, with 25 bases spanning the gap. This CDR3 contains 15 residues. The full variable domain, in which reference TRBV2 and TRBJ2-7 provide the parts outside the CDR3, is EPEVTQTPSHQVTQMGQEVILRCVPISNHLYFYWYRQILGQKVEFLVSFYNNEISEKSEIFDDQFSVERPDGSNFTLKIRSTKLEDSAMYFCASSDPTARRHQQYFGPGTRLTVT.

The CDR3 region has the DNA TGTGCCAGCAGCCCCCCGAGACCTCCCTACGAGCAGTACTTC. Encoded protein: CASSPPRPPYEQYF. The genes are TRBV7-9 and TRBJ2-7; D is unclear. CDR1 and CDR2 (germline): SEHNR, FQNEAQ (reference sequence). The germline V and J ends were trimmed by 5 bases and 2 bases, with 13 bases remaining between them. This CDR3 region has 14 residues.

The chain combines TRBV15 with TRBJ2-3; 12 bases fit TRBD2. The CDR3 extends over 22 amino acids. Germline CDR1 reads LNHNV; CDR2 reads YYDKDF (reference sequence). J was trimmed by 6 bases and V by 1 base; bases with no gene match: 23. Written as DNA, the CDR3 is TGTGCCACCAGCAGAGCATCCCCTGGGACTGCTAGACTAGCGGGAGAATTGGATACGCAGTATTTT. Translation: CATSRASPGTARLAGELDTQYF.

CDR3 sequence: CASSYSRNGNTEAFF. CDR3 coding DNA: TGTGCCAGCAGTTACTCTCGGAACGGAAACACTGAAGCTTTCTTT. The V gene is TRBV6-6, the J gene TRBJ1-1; D gene ambiguous. The V end lost 0 bases, the J end lost 2 bases, and 10 bases lay between the germline ends. CDR1 and CDR2 from the germline V gene are MNHNY and SVGAGI (reference sequence). This CDR3 has 15 residues.

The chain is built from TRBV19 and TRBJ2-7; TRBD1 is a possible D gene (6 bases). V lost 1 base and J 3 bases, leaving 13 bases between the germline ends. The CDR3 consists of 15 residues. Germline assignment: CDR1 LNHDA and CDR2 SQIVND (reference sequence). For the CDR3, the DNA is TGTGCCAGTAGTATAGGGTCAGGGGAACGCTACGAGCAGTACTTC. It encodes CASSIGSGERYEQYF.

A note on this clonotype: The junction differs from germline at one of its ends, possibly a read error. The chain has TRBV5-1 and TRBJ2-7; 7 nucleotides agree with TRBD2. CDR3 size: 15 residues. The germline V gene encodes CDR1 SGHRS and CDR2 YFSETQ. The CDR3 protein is CASNLLPGGRVEQYF. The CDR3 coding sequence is TGCGCCAGCAACTTGCTCCCGGGGGGTCGGGTCGAGCAGTACTTC.

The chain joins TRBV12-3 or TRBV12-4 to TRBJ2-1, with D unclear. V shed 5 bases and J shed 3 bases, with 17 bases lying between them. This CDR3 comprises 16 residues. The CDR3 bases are TGTGCCAGCAGTGCTTCGCGGTCATGGGACTACAATGAGCAGTTCTTC. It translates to CASSASRSWDYNEQFF.

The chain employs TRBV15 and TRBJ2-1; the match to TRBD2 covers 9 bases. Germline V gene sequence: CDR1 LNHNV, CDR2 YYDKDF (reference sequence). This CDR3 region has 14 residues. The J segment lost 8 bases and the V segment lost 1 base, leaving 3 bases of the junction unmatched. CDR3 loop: CATSRGTSAHEQFF. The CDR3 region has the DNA TGTGCCACCAGCAGAGGGACTAGCGCCCATGAGCAGTTCTTC.

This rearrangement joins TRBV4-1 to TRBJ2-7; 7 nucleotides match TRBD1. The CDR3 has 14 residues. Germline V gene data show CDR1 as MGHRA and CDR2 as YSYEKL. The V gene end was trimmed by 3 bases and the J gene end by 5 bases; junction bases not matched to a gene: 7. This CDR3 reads CASSHTQGSHEQYF. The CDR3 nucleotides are TGCGCCAGCAGCCATACACAGGGGTCCCACGAGCAGTACTTC.

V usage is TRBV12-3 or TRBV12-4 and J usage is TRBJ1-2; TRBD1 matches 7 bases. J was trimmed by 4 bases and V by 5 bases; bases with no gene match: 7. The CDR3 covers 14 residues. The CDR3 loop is CASSPPGGGYGYTF. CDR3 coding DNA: TGTGCCAGCAGTCCTCCAGGGGGAGGCTATGGCTACACCTTC.

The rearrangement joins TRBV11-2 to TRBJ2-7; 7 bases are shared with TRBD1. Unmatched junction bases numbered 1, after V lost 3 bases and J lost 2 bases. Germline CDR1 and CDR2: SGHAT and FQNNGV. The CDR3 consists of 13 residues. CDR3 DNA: TGTGCCAGCAGCTTGGGACAGACCTACGAGCAGTACTTC. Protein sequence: CASSLGQTYEQYF.

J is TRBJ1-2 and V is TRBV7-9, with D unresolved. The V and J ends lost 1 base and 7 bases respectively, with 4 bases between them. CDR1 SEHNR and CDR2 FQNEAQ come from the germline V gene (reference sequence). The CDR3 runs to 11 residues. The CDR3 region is CASSLGIGYTF. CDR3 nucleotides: TGTGCCAGCAGCTTAGGGATTGGCTACACCTTC.